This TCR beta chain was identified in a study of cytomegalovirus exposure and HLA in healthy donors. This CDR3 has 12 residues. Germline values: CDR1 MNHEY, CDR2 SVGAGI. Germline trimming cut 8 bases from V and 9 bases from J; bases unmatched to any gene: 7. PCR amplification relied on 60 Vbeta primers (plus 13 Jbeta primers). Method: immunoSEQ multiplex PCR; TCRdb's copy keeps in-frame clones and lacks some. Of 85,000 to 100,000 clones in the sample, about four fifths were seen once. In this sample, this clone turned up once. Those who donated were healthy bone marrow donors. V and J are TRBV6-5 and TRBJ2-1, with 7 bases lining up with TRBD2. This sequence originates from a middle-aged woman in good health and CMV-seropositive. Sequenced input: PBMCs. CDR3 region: CASGDSSGEQFF. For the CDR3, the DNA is TGTGCCAGCGGGGATTCTAGCGGTGAGCAGTTCTTC.